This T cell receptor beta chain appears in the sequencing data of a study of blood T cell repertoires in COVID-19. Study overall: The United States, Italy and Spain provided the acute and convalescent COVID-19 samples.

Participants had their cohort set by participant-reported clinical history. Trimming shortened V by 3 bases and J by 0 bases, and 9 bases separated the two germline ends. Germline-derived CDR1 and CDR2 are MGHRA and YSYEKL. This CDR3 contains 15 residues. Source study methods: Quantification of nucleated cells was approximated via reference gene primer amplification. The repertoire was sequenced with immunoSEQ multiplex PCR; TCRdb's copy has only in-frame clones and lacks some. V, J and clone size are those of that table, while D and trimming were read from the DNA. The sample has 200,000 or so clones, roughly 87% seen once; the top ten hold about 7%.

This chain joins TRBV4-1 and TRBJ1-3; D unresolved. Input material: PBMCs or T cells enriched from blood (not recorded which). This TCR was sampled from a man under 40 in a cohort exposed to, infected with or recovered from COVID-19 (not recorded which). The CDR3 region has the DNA TGCGCCAGCAGCCAGGTACACGACTCTGGAAACACCATATATTTT. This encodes CASSQVHDSGNTIYF.